One and the same sample provided the 20 T cell receptor beta chains below, sequenced in a study of blood T cells in healthy people across ages. It was with a sample-barcoded 5' primer and a J-beta primer mix that a second PCR of about 6 to 12 cycles was run. Via MiXCR, TCRdb re-called the 5' RACE reads, giving one row per CDR3 protein. The sample yields about 830,000 distinct CDR3 sequences, under 80% seen once. Sequenced material: blood. Receptor source: a man aged 25 to 45 in good health.

The gene calls are TRBV18 and TRBJ2-3; TRBD2 might be the D (7 bases). V was cut by 2 bases and J by 0 bases, with 12 bases left in between. The germline CDR1 and CDR2 sequences are KGHSH and LQKENI. This CDR3 is 16 amino acids long. The CDR3 spells CASSPFTGGSTDTQYF. For the CDR3, the DNA is TGTGCCAGCTCACCATTTACGGGGGGCAGCACAGATACGCAGTATTTT.

This clonotype was observed a few times. The chain couples TRBV5-6 to TRBJ2-7; no definite D call. V was pared by 3 bases and J by 3 bases, with 7 bases between. Germline CDR1 is SGHDT and CDR2 is YYEEEE. CDR3 length: 12 residues. CDR3 DNA sequence: TGTGCCAGCAGCTCGAACCTCTACGAGCAGTACTTC. Translating it yields CASSSNLYEQYF.

This clonotype was detected a few times. J is TRBJ2-1 and V is TRBV4-2; 9 bases fit TRBD2. The CDR3 is 16 residues long. The germline CDR1 and CDR2 sequences are LGHNA and YNFKEQ. J gave up 7 bases and V 0 bases, and 7 bases lay outside the gene matches. As DNA, the CDR3 is TGTGCCAGCAGCCAAGATGGTTTAGCGGGGGAAAATGAGCAGTTCTTC. Encoded protein: CASSQDGLAGENEQFF.

Only one count was recorded for this clonotype. This rearrangement joins TRBV20-1 to TRBJ2-1; the match to TRBD1 covers 10 bases. The CDR3 is made up of 15 amino acids. Germline V gives CDR1 DFQATT, CDR2 SNEGSKA (reference sequence). J lost 6 bases, V lost 1 base, and 6 bases had no gene match. The CDR3 loop is CSARVGTGAGNEQFF. CDR3 bases: TGCAGTGCTAGAGTTGGGACAGGGGCGGGCAATGAGCAGTTCTTC.

The CDR3 spells CASSLKGLAGGRETQYF. The DNA of the CDR3 is TGTGCCAGCAGCTTAAAGGGACTAGCGGGGGGGCGAGAGACCCAGTACTTC. The chain couples TRBV7-2 to TRBJ2-5, with 16 bases fitting TRBD2. Germline values: CDR1 SGHTA, CDR2 FQGNSA. V lost 2 bases and J lost 4; bases outside the gene matches: 4. CDR3 length equals 17 residues.

This clonotype was detected only a few times. The V call is TRBV9, the J call TRBJ2-3, with D possibly TRBD1 on 5 matching bases. The V end lost 2 bases, the J end lost 4 bases, and 11 bases lay between the germline ends. The CDR3 loop spans 14 amino acids. Looked up from germline, CDR1 is SGDLS and CDR2 is YYNGEE. CDR3 residues: CASSVVTEPDTQYF. CDR3 in DNA: TGTGCCAGCAGCGTTGTGACAGAACCAGATACGCAGTATTTT.

The chain couples TRBV27 to TRBJ1-1, with D maybe TRBD1 (5 bases). Trimming removed 6 bases at V and 1 base at J, with 21 bases between. There are 17 residues in the CDR3. Germline CDR1 reads MNHEY; CDR2 reads SMNVEV (reference sequence). CDR3 nucleotide sequence: TGTGCCAGCAGCTTTTCGGATATGTGGGGGGGGAACACTGAAGCTTTCTTT. Translating it yields CASSFSDMWGGNTEAFF.

This clonotype was seen many times. The J gene is TRBJ2-7, the V gene TRBV11-2; D is ambiguous. Germline CDR1 is SGHAT and CDR2 is FQNNGV. The ends were cut back, 5 bases at V and 3 bases at J, with 20 bases in the middle. The CDR3 totals 16 residues. The CDR3 loop is CASSRPGHREGYEQYF. As DNA, the CDR3 is TGTGCCAGCAGCCGGCCTGGCCATAGGGAAGGCTACGAGCAGTACTTC.

The chain is built from TRBV6-5 and TRBJ2-1; 7 bases agree with TRBD2. With 2 bases clipped from V and 4 bases from J, the junction kept 5 bases outside the gene matches. Looked up from germline, CDR1 is MNHEY and CDR2 is SVGAGI. CDR3 size: 15 residues. The CDR3 protein is CASSYNSGEYNEQFF. In DNA form, the CDR3 reads TGTGCCAGCAGTTACAACAGCGGGGAATACAATGAGCAGTTCTTC.

This clonotype occurred a few times. The rearrangement uses TRBV7-2 and TRBJ1-1; D not resolved. Germline CDR1 SGHTA, CDR2 FQGNSA. CDR3 length: 14 amino acids. Trimming pared 5 bases from V and 0 bases from J, leaving 10 bases between. In DNA form, the CDR3 reads TGTGCCAGCAGCATACAGAATATGAACACTGAAGCTTTCTTT. It specifies CASSIQNMNTEAFF. Combining the CDR3 with reference TRBV7-2 and TRBJ1-1 gives the whole variable domain GAGVSQSPSNKVTEKGKDVELRCDPISGHTALYWYRQSLGQGLEFLIYFQGNSAPDKSGLPSDRFSAERTGGSVSTLTIQRTQQEDSAVYLCASSIQNMNTEAFFGQGTRLTVV.

V and J are TRBV7-3 and TRBJ2-1; D is undetermined. CDR3 length: 12 amino acids. The V gene lost 1 base and the J gene lost 8 bases, with 6 bases spanning the gap. Germline loops: CDR1 SGHTA, CDR2 FQGTGA. DNA of the CDR3: TGTGCCAGCAGCTTAATGAGTGATGAGCAGTTCTTC. Protein sequence: CASSLMSDEQFF.

This chain connects TRBV14 to TRBJ2-4; 8 bases are shared with TRBD2. With the DNA end fitting TRBJ2-7 better, the J assignment may be wrong. Germline CDR1 SGHDN, CDR2 FVKESK. The length of the CDR3 is 15 residues. CDR3 nucleotide sequence: TGTGCCAGCAGCCCGCTAGCGGGCTCTTCAAACGAGCAGTACTTC. As protein: CASSPLAGSSNEQYF.

This sequence joins TRBV28 and TRBJ2-5, with no clear D. This CDR3 is built from 13 residues. The V end was cut by 1 base, the J end by 5 bases, with 8 bases between. Germline CDR1 MDHEN, CDR2 SYDVKM. The CDR3 nucleotides read TGTGCCAGCAGTTTATTGCTTTGGGAGACCCAGTACTTC. Its protein is CASSLLLWETQYF.

This clonotype was detected only once. The chain is built from TRBV9 and TRBJ2-1, with D tentatively TRBD1 (5 bases). The CDR3 has 15 residues. The germline gives CDR1 SGDLS, CDR2 YYNGEE. The V end lost 4 bases, the J end lost 1 base, and 12 bases lay between the germline ends. For the CDR3, the DNA is TGTGCCAGCAGCCCCCCAGGGAAGTCCTACAATGAGCAGTTCTTC. This sequence encodes CASSPPGKSYNEQFF.

This chain uses TRBV29-1 with TRBJ2-7; D remains unclear. With 2 bases removed from V and 1 base from J, the gap between germline ends came to 6 bases. The CDR3 loop spans 12 amino acids. Per germline, CDR1 SQVTM and CDR2 ANQGSEA. CDR3 sequence (DNA): TGCAGCGTTGAACTGGGTTCCTACGAGCAGTACTTC. This encodes CSVELGSYEQYF.

The V and J genes are TRBV5-1 and TRBJ2-5, with a possible D match to TRBD1 (5 bases). The CDR3 has 15 amino acids. The V gene's germline CDR1 is SGHRS and CDR2 YFSETQ. Trimming shortened V by 2 bases and J by 4 bases, and 15 bases separated the two germline ends. CDR3 region: CASSLDSLLGETQYF. In DNA, the CDR3 is TGCGCCAGCAGCTTAGACAGCCTCCTGGGAGAGACCCAGTACTTC.

This chain links TRBV7-3 with TRBJ2-1; D gene unclear. Germline assignment: CDR1 SGHTA and CDR2 FQGTGA. Trimming took 2 bases from V and 7 from J, leaving 9 bases between them. The length of the CDR3 is 13 residues. CDR3 region: CASSLSTSNEQFF. CDR3 sequence (DNA): TGTGCCAGCAGCTTATCCACTTCGAATGAGCAGTTCTTC. Using reference TRBV7-3 and TRBJ2-1 for the parts outside the CDR3, the full variable domain is GAGVSQTPSNKVTEKGKYVELRCDPISGHTALYWYRQSLGQGPEFLIYFQGTGAADDSGLPNDRFFAVRPEGSVSTLKIQRTERGDSAVYLCASSLSTSNEQFFGPGTRLTVL.

The rearrangement uses TRBV7-2 and TRBJ2-7, with TRBD1 identical over 7 bases. The CDR3 spans 15 residues. CDR1 is SGHTA, CDR2 FQGNSA, per germline. J gave up 3 bases and V 5 bases, and 10 bases lay outside the gene matches. CDR3 in DNA: TGTGCCAGCAGCGTAAGCCCGGGACAGATCTACGAGCAGTACTTC. This gives the protein CASSVSPGQIYEQYF.

The V call is TRBV27, the J call TRBJ2-4; D not certain. The last part of the DNA fits TRBJ2-7 better; the J call may be wrong. Per germline, CDR1 MNHEY and CDR2 SMNVEV (reference sequence). CDR3 length: 13 residues. DNA of the CDR3: TGTGCCAGCAGTTTGGTGTCTACCTCCGAGCAGTACTTC. Protein: CASSLVSTSEQYF.

The V call is TRBV28, the J call TRBJ1-1; tentatively, D is TRBD1 (5 bases). V gave up 7 bases and J gave up 5 bases, with 17 bases separating them. The germline gives CDR1 MDHEN, CDR2 SYDVKM. The CDR3 has 14 amino acids. CDR3 residues: CASTPEGFLTEAFF. CDR3 in DNA: TGTGCCAGCACCCCTGAGGGGTTCCTAACTGAAGCTTTCTTT.